A selection of T cell receptor beta chains follows, all from one sample in a study of yellow fever vaccine responses in identical twins. TCRdb called the RT-PCR reads again in MiXCR, with one record for every CDR3 protein. The profile shows roughly 1,700 distinct CDR3 sequences, around 86% of them singletons. The material sequenced was T cells from blood (PBMCs), unsorted or a sorted subset (not recorded which), taken before or after yellow fever vaccination (not recorded which). These receptors originate from a woman aged 18-29 years who received the yellow fever vaccine. Each CDR3 is given with its conserved first and last residue. A D gene is named only where the DNA matches it firmly. Only part of the rows carry a size: once, few, many, or a class if the clone is expanded.

>TRBD1|TRBJ1-1|once|TRBV11-3|12
TGTGCCAGCAGCTTGGGGGACAGTCGGGCTTTCTTT
CASSLGDSRAFF
>-|TRBJ1-1|-|TRBV11-2|15
TGTGCCAGCAGCTTAGGGACAGCGTTGAACACTGAAGCTTTCTTT
CASSLGTALNTEAFF
>TRBD2|TRBJ2-1|-|TRBV18|16
TGTGCCAGCTCACCAGTCCCTAGCGGCTCCTACAATGAGCAGTTCTTC
CASSPVPSGSYNEQFF
>TRBD2|TRBJ2-5|-|TRBV11-3|14
TGTGCCAGCGTTGATAGCGGGGGGGAAGAGACCCAGTACTTC
CASVDSGGEETQYF
>-|TRBJ1-2|-|TRBV6-5|16
TGTGCCAGCAGTTCCTACAGGGTTTGCTGCGACTATGGCTACACCTTC
CASSSYRVCCDYGYTF
>TRBD2|TRBJ2-1|-|TRBV29-1|14
TGCAGCGTTGCTGGGACTAACGGATACAATGAGCAGTTCTTC
CSVAGTNGYNEQFF
>-|TRBJ1-1|-|TRBV19|14
TGTGCCAGTAGTACCCCGGGAATGAACACTGAAGCTTTCTTT
CASSTPGMNTEAFF
>TRBD2|TRBJ2-1|-|TRBV6-4|13
TGTGCCAGCAGTGAGACGAGCGGGGTTCGGCAGTTCTTC
CASSETSGVRQFF
>-|TRBJ1-2|-|TRBV15|13
TGTGCCACCAGCAGAGTAACAGGAACTCGGCCCTCCTTC
CATSRVTGTRPSF
>-|TRBJ2-7|once|TRBV2|11
TGTGCCAGCAGTGAAGCGACCGAGCAGTACTTC
CASSEATEQYF
>-|TRBJ2-2|-|TRBV28|14
TGTGCCAGCAGCACCGGGACACCTACCGGGGAGCTGTTTTTT
CASSTGTPTGELFF
>TRBD1|TRBJ1-2|-|TRBV4-1|16
TGCGCCAGCAGTCACGCGGACAGGTCCTCAAACTATGGCTACACCTTC
CASSHADRSSNYGYTF
>TRBD1|TRBJ1-2|once|TRBV12-3/TRBV12-4|12
TGTGCCAGCAGTTACAGGGGCCATGGCTACACCTTC
CASSYRGHGYTF
>-|TRBJ2-5|-|TRBV20-1|14
TGCAGTGCAGGTAGTTTCCGGGGCAGCGAGACCCAGTACTTC
CSAGSFRGSETQYF